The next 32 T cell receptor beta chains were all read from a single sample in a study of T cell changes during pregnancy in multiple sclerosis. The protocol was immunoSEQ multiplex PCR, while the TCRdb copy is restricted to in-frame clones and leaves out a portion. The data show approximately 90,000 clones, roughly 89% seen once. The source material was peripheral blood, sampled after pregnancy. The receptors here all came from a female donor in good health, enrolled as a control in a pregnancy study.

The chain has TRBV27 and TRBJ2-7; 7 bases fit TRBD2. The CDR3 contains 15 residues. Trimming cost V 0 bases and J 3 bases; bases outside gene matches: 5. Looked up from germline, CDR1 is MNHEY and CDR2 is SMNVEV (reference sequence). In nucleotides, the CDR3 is TGTGCCAGCAGTTTATCGGGGGGGACCCTCTACGAGCAGTACTTC. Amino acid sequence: CASSLSGGTLYEQYF.

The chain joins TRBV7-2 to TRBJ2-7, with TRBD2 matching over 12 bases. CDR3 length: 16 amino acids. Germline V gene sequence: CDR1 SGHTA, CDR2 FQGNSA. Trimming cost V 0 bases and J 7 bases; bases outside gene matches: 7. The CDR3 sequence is CASSLAASGGAGEQYF. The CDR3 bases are TGTGCCAGCAGCTTAGCGGCTAGCGGGGGGGCCGGGGAGCAGTACTTC.

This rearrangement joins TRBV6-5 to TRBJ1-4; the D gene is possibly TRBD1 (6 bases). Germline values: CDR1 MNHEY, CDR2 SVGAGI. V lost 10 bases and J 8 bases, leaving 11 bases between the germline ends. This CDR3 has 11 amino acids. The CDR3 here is CATQGGEKLFF. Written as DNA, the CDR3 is TGTGCCACGCAAGGGGGAGAAAAACTGTTTTTT.

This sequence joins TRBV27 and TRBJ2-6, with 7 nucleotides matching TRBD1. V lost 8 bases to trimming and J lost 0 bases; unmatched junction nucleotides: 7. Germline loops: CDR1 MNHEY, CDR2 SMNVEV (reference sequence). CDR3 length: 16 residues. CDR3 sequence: CASGRDSSSGANVLTF. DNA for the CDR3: TGTGCCAGCGGACGGGACAGTAGCTCTGGGGCCAACGTCCTGACTTTC.

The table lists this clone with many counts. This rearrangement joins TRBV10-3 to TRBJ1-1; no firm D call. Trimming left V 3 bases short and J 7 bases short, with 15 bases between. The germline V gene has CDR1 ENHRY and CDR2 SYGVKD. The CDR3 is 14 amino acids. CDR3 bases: TGTGCCATCAGTGATCGGCAGGCTAACCATGAAGCTTTCTTT. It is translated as CAISDRQANHEAFF.

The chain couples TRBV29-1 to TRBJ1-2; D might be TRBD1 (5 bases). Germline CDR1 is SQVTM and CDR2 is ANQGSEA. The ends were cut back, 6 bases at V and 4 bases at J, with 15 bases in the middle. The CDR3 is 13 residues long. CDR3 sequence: CSVQGAVPYGYTF. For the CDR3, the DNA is TGCAGCGTACAAGGGGCTGTCCCCTATGGCTACACCTTC.

CDR3 sequence: CASSPRTGVAGANVLTF. The CDR3 nucleotides read TGTGCCAGCTCACCACGGACAGGGGTAGCTGGGGCCAACGTCCTGACTTTC. The chain couples TRBV18 to TRBJ2-6; 9 nucleotides line up with TRBD1. This CDR3 region has 17 residues. The V gene end was trimmed by 1 base and the J gene end by 2 bases; junction bases not matched to a gene: 3. Looked up from germline, CDR1 is KGHSH and CDR2 is LQKENI. The full variable domain, with the rest looked up from reference TRBV18 and TRBJ2-6, is NAGVMQNPRHLVRRRGQEARLRCSPMKGHSHVYWYRQLPEEGLKFMVYLQKENIIDESGMPKERFSAEFPKEGPSILRIQQVVRGDSAAYFCASSPRTGVAGANVLTFGAGSRLTVL.

This chain's CDR3 is CASSPAGATTDTQYF. CDR3 DNA: TGTGCCAGTAGTCCCGCGGGGGCGACCACAGATACGCAGTATTTT. V and J are TRBV19 and TRBJ2-3; possible D gene TRBD2, 7 bases. In germline, CDR1 is LNHDA, CDR2 SQIVND (reference sequence). Trimming pared 5 bases from V and 2 bases from J, leaving 14 bases between. The CDR3 spans 15 residues.

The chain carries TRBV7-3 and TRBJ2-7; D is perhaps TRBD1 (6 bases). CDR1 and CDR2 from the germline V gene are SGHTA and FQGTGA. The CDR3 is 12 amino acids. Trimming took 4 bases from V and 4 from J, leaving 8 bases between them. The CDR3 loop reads CASSYGQYEQYF. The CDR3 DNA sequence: TGTGCCAGCAGCTACGGACAGTACGAGCAGTACTTC.

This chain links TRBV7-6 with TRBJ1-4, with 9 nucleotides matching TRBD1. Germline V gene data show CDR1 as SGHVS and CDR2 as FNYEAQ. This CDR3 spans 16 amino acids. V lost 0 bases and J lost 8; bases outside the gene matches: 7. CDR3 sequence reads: CASSLAGTGSGEKLFF. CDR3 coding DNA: TGTGCCAGCAGCTTAGCGGGGACAGGGTCGGGCGAAAAACTGTTTTTT.

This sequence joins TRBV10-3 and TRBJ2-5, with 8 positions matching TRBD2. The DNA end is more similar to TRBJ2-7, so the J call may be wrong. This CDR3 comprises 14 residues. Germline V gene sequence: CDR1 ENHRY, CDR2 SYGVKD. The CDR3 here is CAIRGSGGTYEQYF. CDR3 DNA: TGTGCCATCAGGGGGAGCGGGGGCACCTACGAGCAGTACTTC.

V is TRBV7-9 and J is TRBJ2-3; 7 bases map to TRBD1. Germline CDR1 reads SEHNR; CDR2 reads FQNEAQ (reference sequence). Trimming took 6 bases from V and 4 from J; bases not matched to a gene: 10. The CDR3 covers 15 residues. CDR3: CASSTQTGRADTQYF. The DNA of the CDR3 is TGTGCCAGCAGTACCCAGACAGGGCGGGCAGATACGCAGTATTTT.

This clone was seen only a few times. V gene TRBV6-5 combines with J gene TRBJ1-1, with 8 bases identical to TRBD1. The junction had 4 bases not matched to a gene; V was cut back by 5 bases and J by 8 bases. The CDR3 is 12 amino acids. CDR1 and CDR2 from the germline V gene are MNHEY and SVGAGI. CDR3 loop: CASSLGQGEAFF. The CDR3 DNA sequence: TGTGCCAGCAGTCTCGGACAGGGAGAAGCTTTCTTT.

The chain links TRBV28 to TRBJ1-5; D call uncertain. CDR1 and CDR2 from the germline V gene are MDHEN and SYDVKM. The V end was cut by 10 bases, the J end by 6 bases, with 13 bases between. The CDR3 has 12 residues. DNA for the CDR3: TGTGCCACAACTTTGACGGGTCAGCCCCAGCATTTT. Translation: CATTLTGQPQHF.

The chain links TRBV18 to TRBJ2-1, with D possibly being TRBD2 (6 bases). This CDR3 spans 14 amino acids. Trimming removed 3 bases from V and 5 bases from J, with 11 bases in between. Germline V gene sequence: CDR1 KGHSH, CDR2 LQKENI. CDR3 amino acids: CASSPQRGDNEQFF. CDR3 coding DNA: TGTGCCAGCTCACCTCAACGCGGGGACAATGAGCAGTTCTTC. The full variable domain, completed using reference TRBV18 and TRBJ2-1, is NAGVMQNPRHLVRRRGQEARLRCSPMKGHSHVYWYRQLPEEGLKFMVYLQKENIIDESGMPKERFSAEFPKEGPSILRIQQVVRGDSAAYFCASSPQRGDNEQFFGPGTRLTVL.

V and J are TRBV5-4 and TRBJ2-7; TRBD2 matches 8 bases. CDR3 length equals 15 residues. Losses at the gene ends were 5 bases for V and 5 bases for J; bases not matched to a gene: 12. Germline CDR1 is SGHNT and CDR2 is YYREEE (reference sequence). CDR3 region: CASRISGGGSHEQYF. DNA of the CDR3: TGTGCCAGCAGGATTTCCGGGGGGGGGTCCCACGAGCAGTACTTC.

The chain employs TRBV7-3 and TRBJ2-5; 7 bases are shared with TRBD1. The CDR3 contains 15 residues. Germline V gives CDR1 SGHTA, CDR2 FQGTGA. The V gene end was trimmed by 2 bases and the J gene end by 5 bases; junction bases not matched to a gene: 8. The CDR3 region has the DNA TGTGCCAGCAGCTTAGAACAGGGGCCCTGGGAGACCCAGTACTTC. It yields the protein CASSLEQGPWETQYF. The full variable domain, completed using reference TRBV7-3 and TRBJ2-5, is GAGVSQTPSNKVTEKGKYVELRCDPISGHTALYWYRQSLGQGPEFLIYFQGTGAADDSGLPNDRFFAVRPEGSVSTLKIQRTERGDSAVYLCASSLEQGPWETQYFGPGTRLLVL.

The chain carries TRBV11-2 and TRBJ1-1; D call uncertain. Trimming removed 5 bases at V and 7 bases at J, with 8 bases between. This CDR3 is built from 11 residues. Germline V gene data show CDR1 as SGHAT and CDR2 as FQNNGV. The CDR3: CASSRTGEAFF. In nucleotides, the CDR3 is TGTGCCAGCAGCCGTACGGGTGAAGCTTTCTTT.

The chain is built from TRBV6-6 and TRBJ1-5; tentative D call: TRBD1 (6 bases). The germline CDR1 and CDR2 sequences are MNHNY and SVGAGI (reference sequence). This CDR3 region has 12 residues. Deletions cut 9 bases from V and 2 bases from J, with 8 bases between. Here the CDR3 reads CASRTGNQPQHF. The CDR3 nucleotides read TGTGCCAGTCGGACAGGCAATCAGCCCCAGCATTTT.

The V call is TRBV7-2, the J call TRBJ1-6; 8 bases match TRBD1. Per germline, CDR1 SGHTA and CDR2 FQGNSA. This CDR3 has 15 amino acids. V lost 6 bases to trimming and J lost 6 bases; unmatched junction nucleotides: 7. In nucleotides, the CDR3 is TGTGCCAGCAGGGGGTCCAGGGGGCTTAATTCACCCCTCCACTTT. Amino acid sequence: CASRGSRGLNSPLHF.

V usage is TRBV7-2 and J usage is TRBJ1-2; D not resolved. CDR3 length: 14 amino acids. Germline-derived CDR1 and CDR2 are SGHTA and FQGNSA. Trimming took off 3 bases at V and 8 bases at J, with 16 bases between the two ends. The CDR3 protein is CASSFENKVEGYTF. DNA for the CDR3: TGTGCCAGCAGCTTTGAAAACAAGGTGGAGGGCTACACCTTC.

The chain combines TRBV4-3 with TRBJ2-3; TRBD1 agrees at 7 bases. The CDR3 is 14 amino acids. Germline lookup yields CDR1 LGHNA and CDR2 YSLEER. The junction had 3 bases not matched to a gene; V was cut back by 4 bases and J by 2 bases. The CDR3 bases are TGCGCCAGCAGCCCAGACAGGGTCACAGATACGCAGTATTTT. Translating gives CASSPDRVTDTQYF.

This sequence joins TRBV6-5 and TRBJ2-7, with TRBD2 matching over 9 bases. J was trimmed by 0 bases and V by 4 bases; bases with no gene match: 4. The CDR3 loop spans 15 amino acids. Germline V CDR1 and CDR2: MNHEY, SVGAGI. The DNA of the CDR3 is TGTGCCAGCAGTTCCCTTAGCGGGAGCTCCTACGAGCAGTACTTC. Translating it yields CASSSLSGSSYEQYF.

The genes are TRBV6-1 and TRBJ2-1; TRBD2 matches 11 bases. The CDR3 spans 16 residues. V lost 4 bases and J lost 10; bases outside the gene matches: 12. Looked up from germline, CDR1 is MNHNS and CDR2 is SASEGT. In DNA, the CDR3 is TGTGCCAGCAGTGTTACTAGCGGGGGCTTGTTGAGGGAGCAGTTCTTC. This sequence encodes CASSVTSGGLLREQFF.

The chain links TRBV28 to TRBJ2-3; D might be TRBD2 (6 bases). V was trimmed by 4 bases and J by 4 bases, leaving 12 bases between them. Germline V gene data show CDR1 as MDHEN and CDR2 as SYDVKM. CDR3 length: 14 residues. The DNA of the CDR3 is TGTGCCAGCAGTTCCCAGGACTACCCAGATACGCAGTATTTT. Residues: CASSSQDYPDTQYF.

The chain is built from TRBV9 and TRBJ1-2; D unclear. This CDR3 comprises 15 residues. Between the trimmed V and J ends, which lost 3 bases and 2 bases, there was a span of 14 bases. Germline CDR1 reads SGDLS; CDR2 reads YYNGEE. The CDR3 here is CASSGVERRNYGYTF. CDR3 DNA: TGTGCCAGCAGCGGTGTTGAGAGGCGAAACTATGGCTACACCTTC.

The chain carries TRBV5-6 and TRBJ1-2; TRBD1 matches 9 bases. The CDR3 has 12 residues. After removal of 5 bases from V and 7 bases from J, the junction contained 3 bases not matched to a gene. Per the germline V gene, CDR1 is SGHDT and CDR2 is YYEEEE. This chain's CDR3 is CASRGTGSGYTF. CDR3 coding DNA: TGTGCCAGCAGGGGGACAGGGTCTGGCTACACCTTC.

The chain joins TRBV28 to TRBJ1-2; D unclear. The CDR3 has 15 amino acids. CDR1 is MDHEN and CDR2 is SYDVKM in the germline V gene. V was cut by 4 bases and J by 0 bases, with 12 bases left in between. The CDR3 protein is CASSSPGRANYGYTF. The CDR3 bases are TGTGCCAGCAGTTCTCCCGGGAGGGCTAACTATGGCTACACCTTC.

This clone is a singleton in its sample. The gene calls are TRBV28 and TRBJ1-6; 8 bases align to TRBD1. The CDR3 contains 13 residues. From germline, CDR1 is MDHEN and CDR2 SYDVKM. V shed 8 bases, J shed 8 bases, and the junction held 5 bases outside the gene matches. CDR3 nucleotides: TGTGCCAGCGCAGGACAGGGTTATTCACCCCTCCACTTT. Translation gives CASAGQGYSPLHF. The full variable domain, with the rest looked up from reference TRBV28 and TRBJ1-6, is DVKVTQSSRYLVKRTGEKVFLECVQDMDHENMFWYRQDPGLGLRLIYFSYDVKMKEKGDIPEGYSVSREKKERFSLILESASTNQTSMYLCASAGQGYSPLHFGNGTRLTVT.

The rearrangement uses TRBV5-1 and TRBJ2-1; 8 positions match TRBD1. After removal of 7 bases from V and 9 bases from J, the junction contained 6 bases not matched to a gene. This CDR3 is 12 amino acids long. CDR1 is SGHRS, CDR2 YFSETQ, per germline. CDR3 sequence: CASLQGEGEQFF. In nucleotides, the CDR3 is TGCGCCAGCCTACAGGGGGAAGGTGAGCAGTTCTTC. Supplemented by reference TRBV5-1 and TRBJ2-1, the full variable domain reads KAGVTQTPRYLIKTRGQQVTLSCSPISGHRSVSWYQQTPGQGLQFLFEYFSETQRNKGNFPGRFSGRQFSNSRSEMNVSTLELGDSALYLCASLQGEGEQFFGPGTRLTVL.

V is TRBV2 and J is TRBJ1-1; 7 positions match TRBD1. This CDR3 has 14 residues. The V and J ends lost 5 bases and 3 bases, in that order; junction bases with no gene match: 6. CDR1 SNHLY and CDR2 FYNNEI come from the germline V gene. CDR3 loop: CASSRQGAYTEAFF. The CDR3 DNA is TGTGCCAGCAGTCGACAGGGCGCTTACACTGAAGCTTTCTTT.

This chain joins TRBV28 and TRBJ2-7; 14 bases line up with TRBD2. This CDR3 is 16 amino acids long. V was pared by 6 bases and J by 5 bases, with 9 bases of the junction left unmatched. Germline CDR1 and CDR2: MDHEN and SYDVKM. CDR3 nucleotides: TGTGCCAGCAGCCTGGGAGGGACTAGCGGGAGACACGAGCAGTACTTC. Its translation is CASSLGGTSGRHEQYF.